Below are 21 T cell receptor beta chains sequenced from a single sample in a study of T cell repertoires in cytomegalovirus infection. These receptors' targets are unknown. TCRdb ran MiXCR on the reads and lists one entry per CDR3 protein. The sample yields about 740,000 distinct CDR3 sequences, around a third seen once. This specimen consisted of cultured PBMCs, obtained from culture after CMV antigen stimulation. The receptors here all came from a human donor in good health (CMV status not recorded). Some clones in this sample may be carry-over from other donors' samples.

This clonotype was counted many times. This sequence joins TRBV7-8 and TRBJ1-5; D unresolved. The CDR3 runs to 15 residues. The V gene lost 0 bases and the J gene lost 0 bases, with 6 bases spanning the gap. The V gene's germline CDR1 is SGHVS and CDR2 FQNEAQ. The DNA for the CDR3 is TGTGCCAGCAGCTTAGCAGAAAATAGCAATCAGCCCCAGCATTTT. Its translation is CASSLAENSNQPQHF.

This sequence joins TRBV4-1 and TRBJ1-1; D gene uncertain. The germline V gene has CDR1 MGHRA and CDR2 YSYEKL. Deletions cut 4 bases from V and 1 base from J, with 10 bases between. The CDR3 consists of 14 residues. The CDR3 is CASSRLWGNTEAFF. As DNA, the CDR3 is TGCGCCAGCAGCCGGCTTTGGGGGAACACTGAAGCTTTCTTT.

The rearrangement uses TRBV28 and TRBJ2-7, with 15 bases identical to TRBD2. Germline V gene data show CDR1 as MDHEN and CDR2 as SYDVKM. The V gene end was trimmed by 5 bases and the J gene end by 5 bases; junction bases not matched to a gene: 7. The length of the CDR3 is 16 residues. The CDR3 DNA sequence: TGTGCCAGCAGTGCGGGACTAGCGGGGGGAGAAGACGAGCAGTACTTC. This encodes CASSAGLAGGEDEQYF. The full variable domain, with the rest looked up from reference TRBV28 and TRBJ2-7, is DVKVTQSSRYLVKRTGEKVFLECVQDMDHENMFWYRQDPGLGLRLIYFSYDVKMKEKGDIPEGYSVSREKKERFSLILESASTNQTSMYLCASSAGLAGGEDEQYFGPGTRLTVT.

CDR3 amino acids: CATSPRDSLYGYTF. The DNA of the CDR3 is TGTGCCACCAGCCCCCGAGACAGCCTCTATGGCTACACCTTC. V and J are TRBV15 and TRBJ1-2; tentatively, D is TRBD1 (5 bases). This CDR3 is 14 amino acids long. The germline CDR1 and CDR2 sequences are LNHNV and YYDKDF (reference sequence). V lost 5 bases and J 4 bases, leaving 14 bases between the germline ends.

This chain links TRBV6-5 with TRBJ2-3; 9 nucleotides match TRBD1. Germline assignment: CDR1 MNHEY and CDR2 SVGAGI. Unmatched junction bases numbered 5, after V lost 2 bases and J lost 2 bases. CDR3 size: 16 residues. The CDR3 DNA sequence: TGTGCCAGCAGTTACCTGGGACAGGGATTCACAGATACGCAGTATTTT. Amino acid sequence: CASSYLGQGFTDTQYF.

The J gene is TRBJ1-1, the V gene TRBV10-3; 7 bases fit TRBD1. The germline V gene encodes CDR1 ENHRY and CDR2 SYGVKD. CDR3 length: 14 residues. V shed 6 bases and J 2 bases; nucleotides not matched to a gene: 6. As DNA, the CDR3 is TGTGCCATCAGACCCAGGGGGATAAACACTGAAGCTTTCTTT. It encodes CAIRPRGINTEAFF.

The rearrangement links TRBV28 to TRBJ2-7, with no clear D. Between the trimmed V and J ends, which lost 1 base and 4 bases, there was a span of 11 bases. The CDR3 loop spans 14 amino acids. Germline loops: CDR1 MDHEN, CDR2 SYDVKM. The CDR3 protein is CASSLSGSVYEQYF. The CDR3 DNA follows: TGTGCCAGCAGTTTATCCGGGTCAGTTTACGAGCAGTACTTC.

This clonotype showed up many times. V usage is TRBV7-8 and J usage is TRBJ1-1; possibly TRBD1 for D (5 bases). The length of the CDR3 is 14 residues. The V end lost 5 bases, the J end lost 3 bases, and 13 bases lay between the germline ends. Looked up from germline, CDR1 is SGHVS and CDR2 is FQNEAQ. The CDR3 spells CASSPPGTDTEAFF. In nucleotides, the CDR3 is TGTGCCAGCAGCCCGCCCGGGACGGACACTGAAGCTTTCTTT.

The rearrangement links TRBV7-8 to TRBJ2-2, with 7 bases lining up with TRBD2. The CDR3 totals 14 residues. The junction had 5 bases not matched to a gene; V was cut back by 8 bases and J by 2 bases. From germline, CDR1 is SGHVS and CDR2 FQNEAQ. The CDR3 coding sequence is TGTGCCAGCTTCCGGGGGGTAAACACCGGGGAGCTGTTTTTT. This encodes CASFRGVNTGELFF.

Ten or more counts support this clonotype. V gene TRBV12-3 or TRBV12-4 combines with J gene TRBJ2-1; 8 bases line up with TRBD2. The junction had 6 bases not matched to a gene; V was cut back by 5 bases and J by 3 bases. CDR3 length equals 15 residues. CDR3 DNA: TGTGCCAGCAGTCCTACTAGCGGAGTCTACAATGAGCAGTTCTTC. This translates into CASSPTSGVYNEQFF.

This clonotype was picked up a small number of times. The gene calls are TRBV12-3 or TRBV12-4 and TRBJ1-1; weak D call: TRBD1 (5 bases). The germline V and J ends were trimmed by 7 bases and 0 bases, with 15 bases remaining between them. The CDR3 has 15 amino acids. CDR3 in amino acids: CASTSWRGMNTEAFF. The CDR3 coding sequence is TGTGCCAGCACCTCCTGGCGGGGGATGAACACTGAAGCTTTCTTT.

DNA of the CDR3: TGTGCCAGCATTGGATGGGAGGCACATGGCACAGATACGCAGTATTTT. It is translated as CASIGWEAHGTDTQYF. This chain uses TRBV2 with TRBJ2-3; TRBD2 is a possible D gene (6 bases). The CDR3 spans 16 residues. CDR1 is SNHLY, CDR2 FYNNEI, per germline. Trimming pared 7 bases from V and 1 base from J, leaving 18 bases between.

The genes are TRBV11-1 and TRBJ2-3; a possible D gene is TRBD2 (5 bases). The CDR3 runs to 12 residues. The germline V gene has CDR1 SGHAT and CDR2 FQDESV (reference sequence). Trimming stripped 6 bases from V and 6 bases from J, with 10 bases between. This CDR3 is CASRSGGDTQYF. CDR3 sequence (DNA): TGTGCCAGCAGGAGCGGTGGGGATACGCAGTATTTT.

The chain is built from TRBV28 and TRBJ1-5; the match to TRBD1 covers 8 bases. The ends lost 1 base at V and 2 bases at J; junction bases unmatched: 1. Germline V gene lookup returns CDR1 MDHEN and CDR2 SYDVKM. The CDR3 consists of 15 residues. The CDR3 DNA reads TGTGCCAGCAGTTTATTGACAGGGGGCAATCAGCCCCAGCATTTT. Amino acids: CASSLLTGGNQPQHF.

This clonotype was counted a few times. The V gene is TRBV7-2, the J gene TRBJ2-5; TRBD2 agrees at 8 bases. CDR3 length: 14 residues. Trimming at V came to 2 bases and at J to 7 bases, leaving 6 bases not matched to a gene. Germline loops: CDR1 SGHTA, CDR2 FQGNSA. The CDR3 protein is CASSLPGRGGTQYF. For the CDR3, the DNA is TGTGCCAGCAGCTTACCCGGGAGGGGTGGGACCCAGTACTTC.

This clonotype was counted once. The chain links TRBV20-1 to TRBJ2-4; 7 nucleotides line up with TRBD2. CDR1 is DFQATT, CDR2 SNEGSKA, per germline (reference sequence). Trimming took 8 bases from V and 9 from J; bases not matched to a gene: 19. The CDR3 has 15 residues. CDR3: CSPEGLGLYCGIQYF. The DNA for the CDR3 is TGCAGTCCCGAAGGGTTGGGACTATATTGTGGCATTCAGTACTTC.

The rearrangement links TRBV5-4 to TRBJ2-7; D is possibly TRBD2 (6 bases). The CDR3 is made up of 14 amino acids. Per germline, CDR1 SGHNT and CDR2 YYREEE (reference sequence). Deletions cut 3 bases from V and 2 bases from J, with 12 bases between. CDR3 nucleotides: TGTGCCAGCAGCTCGGCGGGGCCGCCCTACGAGCAGTACTTC. Its protein is CASSSAGPPYEQYF.

The chain uses TRBV6-5 and TRBJ2-5; D is unresolved. CDR3 length: 11 amino acids. Germline CDR1 is MNHEY and CDR2 is SVGAGI. Deletions cut 6 bases from V and 3 bases from J, with 5 bases between. This CDR3 is CASRAKETQYF. The CDR3 coding sequence is TGTGCCAGCAGGGCGAAAGAGACCCAGTACTTC.

The gene calls are TRBV4-2 and TRBJ2-5; D not certain. Germline V gene lookup returns CDR1 LGHNA and CDR2 YNFKEQ. The V gene lost 1 base and the J gene lost 7 bases, with 10 bases spanning the gap. The length of the CDR3 is 13 residues. The CDR3 is CASSQGRRATQYF. The CDR3 DNA follows: TGTGCCAGCAGCCAAGGACGTCGAGCGACCCAGTACTTC.

This clonotype has a handful of counts. The J gene is TRBJ2-5, the V gene TRBV7-2, with D possibly TRBD2 on 6 matching bases. V lost 3 bases, J lost 4 bases, and 12 bases lay in between. Germline values: CDR1 SGHTA, CDR2 FQGNSA. The CDR3 has 14 residues. CDR3 residues: CASSLLAKGETQYF. For the CDR3, the DNA is TGTGCCAGCAGCTTGCTAGCGAAGGGAGAGACCCAGTACTTC.

A few counts support this clonotype. The V call is TRBV27, the J call TRBJ2-7, with 7 bases matching TRBD1. Trimming removed 6 bases from V and 4 bases from J; junction bases left unmatched: 9. The CDR3 runs to 14 residues. The germline CDR1 and CDR2 sequences are MNHEY and SMNVEV (reference sequence). CDR3: CASRTGSQPYEQYF. The CDR3 DNA sequence: TGTGCCAGCAGGACAGGGTCACAACCTTACGAGCAGTACTTC.